Reported below is one TCR beta chain. Its antigen is currently unknown. In the PCR, 60 Vbeta and 13 Jbeta primers were used. The repertoire was sequenced with immunoSEQ multiplex PCR; TCRdb's copy has only in-frame clones and lacks some. Altogether about 120,000 clones are present, around 78% being singletons, with the ten largest covering 1.3%. This record belongs to a study of cytomegalovirus exposure and HLA in healthy donors. Trimming removed 0 bases at V and 3 bases at J, with 19 bases between. Germline V CDR1 and CDR2: SGHDT, YYEEEE. This CDR3 is 18 amino acids long. Study-level findings and limits: Analyzed later, association rates of TCRs varied across HLA loci, with DRB1 most and HLA-C fewest.

The receptor was derived from a woman in her thirties in good health and CMV-seronegative. The chain links TRBV5-6 to TRBJ2-1; D might be TRBD1 (7 bases). Specimen: PBMCs. The CDR3, as DNA: TGTGCCAGCAGCTTGGATAGGGGGCGGGACTTCTTCTACAATGAGCAGTTCTTC. Protein: CASSLDRGRDFFYNEQFF.